Below, 29 T cell receptor beta chains from the same sample are listed, as sequenced in a study of early T cells in non-severe SARS-CoV-2 infection. TCRdb analysed the 5' RACE reads with MiXCR anew, one entry per CDR3 protein. The table includes 75,000 to 100,000 distinct CDR3 sequences, 11% to 15% detected once. The sequencing sample was made of whole blood. Receptor source: an adult who was a healthcare worker with PCR-confirmed SARS-CoV-2 infection or an uninfected control (not recorded which).

The gene calls are TRBV29-1 and TRBJ2-7, with D possibly matching TRBD1 (5 bases). Germline V gene data show CDR1 as SQVTM and CDR2 as ANQGSEA. The CDR3 loop spans 12 amino acids. V lost 4 bases and J lost 4, with 11 bases in between. CDR3 in amino acids: CSVVTGRYEQYF. The CDR3 DNA reads TGCAGCGTTGTAACAGGTAGATACGAGCAGTACTTC.

The sample holds a few counts of this clonotype. The V and J genes are TRBV20-1 and TRBJ1-6; perhaps TRBD1 as D (5 bases). The V end lost 6 bases, the J end lost 0 bases, and 12 bases lay between the germline ends. Germline V lookup: CDR1 DFQATT, CDR2 SNEGSKA (reference sequence). CDR3 length: 15 residues. For the CDR3, the DNA is TGCAGTGCCTCAGAGGGGAGCTCCTATAATTCACCCCTCCACTTT. The encoded protein is CSASEGSSYNSPLHF.

This clonotype was recorded at least ten times. This chain links TRBV29-1 with TRBJ1-2, with 8 nucleotides matching TRBD1. Germline CDR1 SQVTM, CDR2 ANQGSEA. Unmatched junction bases numbered 7, after V lost 6 bases and J lost 7 bases. The CDR3 is 12 amino acids. The CDR3 here is CSVLQGAGGYTF. The DNA for the CDR3 is TGCAGCGTCCTGCAGGGGGCTGGTGGCTACACCTTC.

Only a few counts were recorded for this clonotype. V gene TRBV3-1 combines with J gene TRBJ2-3, with 8 nucleotides matching TRBD1. Germline V gene data show CDR1 as LGHDT and CDR2 as YNNKEL (reference sequence). V gave up 5 bases and J gave up 6 bases; unmatched junction bases: 10. CDR3 length: 15 residues. For the CDR3, the DNA is TGTGCCAGCAGCGCCGGCCCCAGGGGGCGGGATACGCAGTATTTT. Its protein product is CASSAGPRGRDTQYF.

This rearrangement joins TRBV21-1 to TRBJ2-1; no DNA check was done on the table's D call, TRBD2. TRBV21-1 is reported as a pseudogene. The CDR3 has 15 residues. The CDR3 spells CASSLGEGAYNEQFF. DNA of the CDR3: TGTGCCAGCAGCCTCGGGGAGGGGGCCTACAATGAGCAGTTCTTC.

This chain uses TRBV18 with TRBJ1-1, with 7 bases fitting TRBD1. Trimming took 3 bases from V and 1 from J; bases not matched to a gene: 2. CDR3 length equals 14 residues. Germline V gene sequence: CDR1 KGHSH, CDR2 LQKENI. For the CDR3, the DNA is TGTGCCAGCTCACCCGCAGGGGGGAACACTGAAGCTTTCTTT. This gives the protein CASSPAGGNTEAFF.

The chain combines TRBV7-2 with TRBJ2-7; TRBD1 is a possible D gene (6 bases). Trimming removed 0 bases from V and 8 bases from J, with 11 bases in between. The CDR3 runs to 13 residues. Per germline, CDR1 SGHTA and CDR2 FQGNSA. The CDR3 loop is CASSLAAQGKQYF. The CDR3 DNA reads TGTGCCAGCAGCTTAGCGGCACAGGGTAAGCAGTACTTC. The full variable domain, rest sourced from reference TRBV7-2 and TRBJ2-7, is GAGVSQSPSNKVTEKGKDVELRCDPISGHTALYWYRQSLGQGLEFLIYFQGNSAPDKSGLPSDRFSAERTGGSVSTLTIQRTQQEDSAVYLCASSLAAQGKQYFGPGTRLTVT.

The CDR3 sequence is CASSQSEDGYEQYF. The DNA of the CDR3 is TGTGCCAGCAGCCAATCTGAGGACGGATACGAGCAGTACTTC. V and J are TRBV3-1 and TRBJ2-7; the D is unclear. Per germline, CDR1 LGHDT and CDR2 YNNKEL (reference sequence). The CDR3 has 14 amino acids. Deletions cut 2 bases from V and 4 bases from J, with 12 bases between.

V is TRBV20-1 and J is TRBJ2-5; TRBD1 matches 8 bases. J lost 5 bases, V lost 5 bases, and 10 bases had no gene match. This CDR3 region has 14 residues. Germline V gene lookup returns CDR1 DFQATT and CDR2 SNEGSKA (reference sequence). The DNA for the CDR3 is TGCAGTGCTTCTCCCCCGGACAGGGTGGAGACCCAGTACTTC. Amino acids: CSASPPDRVETQYF.

The gene calls are TRBV7-9 and TRBJ1-2, with a weak D call TRBD1 (5 bases). V lost 3 bases and J 2 bases, leaving 10 bases between the germline ends. The CDR3 is 14 amino acids. Germline V gene data show CDR1 as SEHNR and CDR2 as FQNEAQ (reference sequence). The CDR3 DNA reads as TGTGCCAGCAGCTTGGGGGGTCTAAACTATGGCTACACCTTC. Translated: CASSLGGLNYGYTF.

This clonotype was seen a handful of times. The J gene is TRBJ2-2, the V gene TRBV11-2; 9 bases align to TRBD2. This CDR3 spans 15 amino acids. Trimming at V came to 5 bases and at J to 5 bases, leaving 6 bases not matched to a gene. Germline V gene data show CDR1 as SGHAT and CDR2 as FQNNGV. CDR3 nucleotides: TGTGCCAGCAGCCCGCGGGGGGGCGGAACCGGGGAGCTGTTTTTT. This translates into CASSPRGGGTGELFF.

This clonotype has just a few counts. The rearrangement uses TRBV7-3 and TRBJ1-6, with D perhaps TRBD1 (5 bases). Germline V lookup: CDR1 SGHTA, CDR2 FQGTGA. Trimming took 2 bases from V and 6 from J, leaving 8 bases between them. CDR3 length: 14 amino acids. This CDR3 is CASSLQGTNSPLHF. CDR3 DNA sequence: TGTGCCAGCAGCTTACAAGGGACTAATTCACCCCTCCACTTT.

This clonotype appeared many times. The chain carries TRBV27 and TRBJ1-5; no firm D call. The CDR3 covers 11 residues. Trimming pared 5 bases from V and 4 bases from J, leaving 3 bases between. Germline V lookup: CDR1 MNHEY, CDR2 SMNVEV (reference sequence). CDR3 residues: CASSRNQPQHF. DNA for the CDR3: TGTGCCAGCAGTCGAAATCAGCCCCAGCATTTT.

This clonotype appeared a few times. The DNA of the CDR3 is TGTGCCAGCAGCTTGGAGGGGGGCCCGAACACCGGGGAGCTGTTTTTT. It yields the protein CASSLEGGPNTGELFF. J is TRBJ2-2 and V is TRBV5-4; D tentatively fits TRBD1 or TRBD2 (6 bases each). The CDR3 loop spans 16 amino acids. Germline V lookup: CDR1 SGHNT, CDR2 YYREEE (reference sequence). Trimming cost V 0 bases and J 0 bases, with 9 bases left between them.

This clonotype was counted between two and nine times. This chain connects TRBV14 to TRBJ1-2, with D maybe TRBD1 (6 bases). The germline V gene has CDR1 SGHDN and CDR2 FVKESK. This CDR3 spans 16 amino acids. The ends were cut back, 2 bases at V and 2 bases at J, with 15 bases in the middle. CDR3: CASSQRGGEANYGYTF. CDR3 nucleotide sequence: TGTGCCAGCAGCCAAAGGGGGGGCGAGGCAAACTATGGCTACACCTTC.

The rearrangement uses TRBV14 and TRBJ1-5, with 8 positions matching TRBD1. Unmatched junction bases numbered 2, after V lost 5 bases and J lost 2 bases. CDR3 length equals 14 residues. Germline-derived CDR1 and CDR2 are SGHDN and FVKESK. The CDR3 spells CASSKTGGNQPQHF. CDR3 bases: TGTGCCAGCAGCAAGACAGGGGGCAATCAGCCCCAGCATTTT.

This clonotype was seen many times. The chain recombines TRBV12-3 or TRBV12-4 with TRBJ1-6; TRBD1 might be the D (5 bases). V was trimmed by 2 bases and J by 7 bases, leaving 6 bases between them. The CDR3 has 13 amino acids. CDR3 amino acids: CASSLWGNSPLHF. The DNA for the CDR3 is TGTGCCAGCAGTTTATGGGGGAATTCACCCCTCCACTTT.

This chain links TRBV5-1 with TRBJ2-3; the D gene is possibly TRBD2 (5 bases). V was cut by 1 base and J by 4 bases, with 10 bases left in between. Per the germline V gene, CDR1 is SGHRS and CDR2 is YFSETQ. The CDR3 runs 14 residues. CDR3 loop: CASSLRPGSDTQYF. Written as DNA, the CDR3 is TGCGCCAGCAGCTTGCGACCGGGGTCAGATACGCAGTATTTT. Filled out from reference TRBV5-1 and TRBJ2-3, the complete variable domain reads KAGVTQTPRYLIKTRGQQVTLSCSPISGHRSVSWYQQTPGQGLQFLFEYFSETQRNKGNFPGRFSGRQFSNSRSEMNVSTLELGDSALYLCASSLRPGSDTQYFGPGTRLTVL.

The rearrangement links TRBV28 to TRBJ2-2, with D perhaps matching TRBD1 (6 bases). The germline V gene has CDR1 MDHEN and CDR2 SYDVKM. Deletions cut 6 bases from V and 3 bases from J, with 14 bases between. The CDR3 extends over 15 amino acids. The CDR3 bases are TGTGCCAGCAGAAACTTACAGGGAGACACCGGGGAGCTGTTTTTT. Protein sequence: CASRNLQGDTGELFF.

The chain couples TRBV3-1 to TRBJ2-3, with TRBD2 identical over 7 bases. The CDR3 is 17 amino acids. V lost 2 bases and J lost 0; bases outside the gene matches: 8. Germline V gene lookup returns CDR1 LGHDT and CDR2 YNNKEL (reference sequence). The CDR3 DNA sequence: TGTGCCAGCAGCCAACCGAGGGGACTACACAGCACAGATACGCAGTATTTT. It codes for CASSQPRGLHSTDTQYF.

This clonotype was observed many times. This sequence joins TRBV7-2 and TRBJ2-5; 13 bases match TRBD2. Trimming removed 5 bases from V and 2 bases from J; junction bases left unmatched: 2. The CDR3 sequence is 15 residues long. Germline V CDR1 and CDR2: SGHTA, FQGNSA. CDR3 amino acids: CASSLTSGGQETQYF. CDR3 coding DNA: TGTGCCAGCAGCCTGACTAGCGGGGGGCAAGAGACCCAGTACTTC.

This clonotype was seen at least ten times. This chain links TRBV12-5 with TRBJ2-2; no definite D call. The CDR3 is made up of 15 amino acids. Germline CDR1 LGHNT, CDR2 FRNRAP. V shed 5 bases and J shed 2 bases, with 12 bases lying between them. As DNA, the CDR3 is TGTGCTAGTGGTCTCTCCAGAGGTAACACCGGGGAGCTGTTTTTT. This sequence encodes CASGLSRGNTGELFF.

This clonotype occurred many times. V and J are TRBV5-5 and TRBJ2-3; 7 bases map to TRBD2. With V trimmed by 4 bases and J by 2 bases, 16 bases remained unmatched. This CDR3 region has 18 residues. Germline CDR1 SGHKS, CDR2 YYEKEE (reference sequence). The CDR3 spells CASSPHGGAGKVTDTQYF. The CDR3 coding sequence is TGTGCCAGCAGCCCACATGGCGGAGCGGGGAAGGTCACAGATACGCAGTATTTT.

This clonotype occurred many times. The chain uses TRBV11-2 and TRBJ2-2; D ambiguous. CDR1 is SGHAT, CDR2 FQNNGV, per germline. Trimming left V 5 bases short and J 6 bases short, with 4 bases between. The CDR3 has 11 amino acids. The CDR3 nucleotides read TGTGCCAGCAGCAAAGCCGGGGAGCTGTTTTTT. Its translation is CASSKAGELFF.

V and J are TRBV12-3 or TRBV12-4 and TRBJ2-3, with 15 bases that match TRBD2. Trimming cost V 6 bases and J 6 bases; bases outside gene matches: 7. The CDR3 consists of 16 residues. CDR3 loop: CASRGLAGGLGDTQYF. Written as DNA, the CDR3 is TGTGCCAGCAGGGGACTAGCGGGGGGACTCGGGGATACGCAGTATTTT.

The gene calls are TRBV6-1 and TRBJ2-2; TRBD2 matches 10 bases. CDR1 and CDR2 from the germline V gene are MNHNS and SASEGT. The CDR3 runs to 17 residues. Unmatched junction bases numbered 9, after V lost 2 bases and J lost 6 bases. The CDR3 nucleotides read TGTGCCAGCAGTGAAATAGGGATAGCGGGGGGACCCGGGGAGCTGTTTTTT. Translating it yields CASSEIGIAGGPGELFF.

The sample holds a few counts of this clonotype. The chain employs TRBV20-1 and TRBJ2-7, with 7 bases identical to TRBD1. The CDR3 has 14 amino acids. CDR1 DFQATT and CDR2 SNEGSKA come from the germline V gene (reference sequence). V shed 2 bases, J shed 2 bases, and the junction held 6 bases outside the gene matches. As DNA, the CDR3 is TGCAGTGCTAGACGCCCAGGGGGTGCCTACGAGCAGTACTTC. Translation: CSARRPGGAYEQYF.

This clonotype was counted ten times or more. The chain recombines TRBV15 with TRBJ1-4; no firm D call. The CDR3 has 16 amino acids. Per germline, CDR1 LNHNV and CDR2 YYDKDF (reference sequence). The V and J ends lost 0 bases and 4 bases respectively, with 12 bases between them. In DNA, the CDR3 is TGTGCCACCAGCAGAGATCCCGGGAACCTTAATGAAAAACTGTTTTTT. The encoded protein is CATSRDPGNLNEKLFF. Looking up the rest from reference TRBV15 and TRBJ1-4 gives the full variable domain: DAMVIQNPRYQVTQFGKPVTLSCSQTLNHNVMYWYQQKSSQAPKLLFHYYDKDFNNEADTPDNFQSRRPNTSFCFLDIRSPGLGDTAMYLCATSRDPGNLNEKLFFGSGTQLSVL.

The genes are TRBV5-1 and TRBJ2-1, with a possible D match to TRBD1 (6 bases). Germline V gene lookup returns CDR1 SGHRS and CDR2 YFSETQ. The CDR3 contains 15 residues. Trimming pared 3 bases from V and 6 bases from J, leaving 16 bases between. DNA for the CDR3: TGCGCCAGCAGCTCGCGTACAGGGTCGGGCAATGAGCAGTTCTTC. Translated, it gives CASSSRTGSGNEQFF.